One sample yielded the 15 T cell receptor beta chains listed below, sequenced in a study of T-cell reconstitution after alpha-beta-depleted transplantation in children. Unique molecular identifiers were used to barcode this TCRbeta library. TCRdb itself ran the PCR reads through MiXCR, one entry per CDR3 protein. The sample lists more than 120,000 distinct CDR3 sequences; 8% to 10% were seen once. Sequenced here: PBMCs, mostly from graft donor cells, sampled 180 days after TCRalphabeta/CD19-depleted stem cell transplant. The source of these receptors is a female patient between 2 and 15 years old who had a stem cell transplant for congenital amegakaryocytic thrombocytopenia, so the T cells may come from the graft donor.

This clonotype was counted only a few times. The gene calls are TRBV4-1 and TRBJ1-4; 9 bases agree with TRBD1. CDR3 length: 15 amino acids. J gave up 4 bases and V 3 bases, and 3 bases lay outside the gene matches. Germline assignment: CDR1 MGHRA and CDR2 YSYEKL. The CDR3 is CASSQRGQGNEKLFF. CDR3 coding DNA: TGCGCCAGCAGCCAGCGGGGACAGGGTAATGAAAAACTGTTTTTT.

There are many counts of this clonotype. The V call is TRBV5-1, the J call TRBJ2-7; 9 bases line up with TRBD2. V gave up 1 base and J gave up 5 bases; unmatched junction bases: 4. The CDR3 spans 14 residues. Germline values: CDR1 SGHRS, CDR2 YFSETQ. The CDR3 spells CASSLIAGVNEQYF. CDR3 sequence (DNA): TGCGCCAGCAGCTTGATAGCGGGAGTTAACGAGCAGTACTTC.

V gene TRBV20-1 combines with J gene TRBJ1-1, with D unresolved. Trimming took off 6 bases at V and 4 bases at J, with 15 bases between the two ends. The CDR3 length is 13 residues. The germline CDR1 and CDR2 sequences are DFQATT and SNEGSKA (reference sequence). CDR3 amino acids: CSAGRQRITEAFF. DNA of the CDR3: TGCAGTGCCGGCAGGCAGAGAATCACTGAAGCTTTCTTT.

This clonotype has only a few counts. This sequence joins TRBV7-2 and TRBJ2-4, with TRBD2 matching 8 bases. Trimming took 6 bases from V and 2 from J; bases not matched to a gene: 6. The CDR3 consists of 15 residues. Germline V gene lookup returns CDR1 SGHTA and CDR2 FQGNSA. The CDR3: CASSARGVPKNIQYF. For the CDR3, the DNA is TGTGCCAGCAGTGCGCGGGGGGTCCCCAAAAACATTCAGTACTTC.

This clonotype has a count of ten or more. The gene calls are TRBV3-1 and TRBJ2-3; no reliable D call. The CDR3 extends over 16 amino acids. Germline V gene lookup returns CDR1 LGHDT and CDR2 YNNKEL (reference sequence). Trimming took 0 bases from V and 0 from J, leaving 10 bases between them. CDR3 in DNA: TGTGCCAGCAGCCAAGAAGGCGATTGGAGCACAGATACGCAGTATTTT. Residues: CASSQEGDWSTDTQYF.

This clonotype was recorded many times. The chain uses TRBV9 and TRBJ2-1, with 9 bases aligning to TRBD2. CDR3 length equals 16 residues. The V and J ends lost 1 base and 4 bases, in that order; junction bases with no gene match: 6. Germline-derived CDR1 and CDR2 are SGDLS and YYNGEE. The CDR3 DNA reads TGTGCCAGCAGCGTATCGTGGACTAGCGCTTACAATGAGCAGTTCTTC. The encoded protein is CASSVSWTSAYNEQFF.

The sample holds many counts of this clonotype. This sequence joins TRBV5-1 and TRBJ1-1; no clear D. Germline V gives CDR1 SGHRS, CDR2 YFSETQ. The CDR3 contains 15 residues. V lost 0 bases to trimming and J lost 4 bases, with 13 bases between them. The CDR3 reads CASSLGGGSSTEAFF. The DNA of the CDR3 is TGCGCCAGCAGCTTGGGTGGCGGGTCTTCCACTGAAGCTTTCTTT.

This clonotype occurred many times. The chain is built from TRBV5-1 and TRBJ1-6, with 7 bases aligning to TRBD1. The germline V gene encodes CDR1 SGHRS and CDR2 YFSETQ. Trimming removed 3 bases from V and 7 bases from J; junction bases left unmatched: 4. The CDR3 has 14 residues. Here the CDR3 reads CASSSGTANSPLHF. In DNA form, the CDR3 reads TGCGCCAGCAGCTCGGGGACAGCGAATTCACCCCTCCACTTT.

The V and J genes are TRBV6-6 and TRBJ1-2; 7 bases are a match to TRBD1. This CDR3 is 12 amino acids long. Germline loops: CDR1 MNHNY, CDR2 SVGAGI (reference sequence). Trimming took 10 bases from V and 4 from J; bases not matched to a gene: 6. CDR3 region: CATGTALYGYTF. Here the CDR3 DNA reads TGTGCCACGGGGACAGCCCTCTATGGCTACACCTTC.

The rearrangement joins TRBV5-1 to TRBJ1-1; TRBD1 is a possible D gene (5 bases). Trimming removed 2 bases at V and 1 base at J, with 9 bases between. Per germline, CDR1 SGHRS and CDR2 YFSETQ. This CDR3 has 14 residues. CDR3 loop: CASSFAGENTEAFF. CDR3 sequence (DNA): TGCGCCAGCAGCTTTGCGGGGGAGAACACTGAAGCTTTCTTT.

There are many counts of this clonotype. The chain uses TRBV20-1 and TRBJ2-1; 10 bases line up with TRBD1. J gave up 8 bases and V 5 bases, and 12 bases lay outside the gene matches. This CDR3 contains 15 residues. From germline, CDR1 is DFQATT and CDR2 SNEGSKA (reference sequence). The CDR3 loop reads CSAFPGQGYIDEQFF. The CDR3 DNA sequence: TGCAGTGCTTTTCCGGGACAGGGGTATATCGATGAGCAGTTCTTC.

This clonotype was found many times. The CDR3 sequence: CASSLGGASPLHF. The CDR3 DNA reads TGTGCCAGCAGTTTAGGGGGGGCTTCACCCCTCCACTTT. The genes are TRBV12-3 or TRBV12-4 and TRBJ1-6; D possibly corresponds to TRBD1 (6 bases). The CDR3 spans 13 residues. Trimming cost V 1 base and J 9 bases, with 7 bases left between them.

There are many counts of this clonotype. This chain connects TRBV9 to TRBJ1-2, with D possibly matching TRBD1 (5 bases). Trimming removed 0 bases at V and 6 bases at J, with 9 bases between. CDR1 is SGDLS and CDR2 is YYNGEE in the germline V gene. The CDR3 consists of 13 residues. The CDR3 reads CASSVGGRDGYTF. As DNA, the CDR3 is TGTGCCAGCAGCGTAGGCGGCAGGGATGGCTACACCTTC.

This clonotype occurred many times. This rearrangement joins TRBV5-1 to TRBJ1-2; a possible D gene is TRBD1 (6 bases). CDR3 size: 14 residues. Germline values: CDR1 SGHRS, CDR2 YFSETQ. V gave up 0 bases and J gave up 5 bases, with 11 bases separating them. The CDR3, as DNA: TGCGCCAGCAGCTTGGGTCAGGGGCCATATGGCTACACCTTC. This codes for CASSLGQGPYGYTF.

This clonotype was seen many times. The rearrangement joins TRBV4-2 to TRBJ2-7; 9 bases fit TRBD2. The ends lost 1 base at V and 1 base at J; junction bases unmatched: 5. Germline V CDR1 and CDR2: LGHNA, YNFKEQ. The length of the CDR3 is 16 residues. DNA of the CDR3: TGTGCCAGCAGCCAAGGAACTAGCGGGCTTTCCTACGAGCAGTACTTC. The encoded protein is CASSQGTSGLSYEQYF.